A selection of T cell receptor beta chains follows, all from one sample in a study of OX40 agonist ivuxolimab in advanced cancers. TCRdb's table, derived via immunoSEQ multiplex PCR, lists solely in-frame clones and lacks some. This sample carries 30,000 to 40,000 clones, approximately 80% of them seen once, and the ten largest clones take around 20%. Sequencing used CD4+ or CD8+ T cells sorted from blood, obtained in a trial of the OX40 agonist ivuxolimab. These receptors came from an adult with an advanced solid tumor such as melanoma, head and neck, liver or kidney cancer. Each CDR3 is given with its conserved first and last residue. Each record gives: J gene, D gene, V gene, clone size, CDR3 protein, CDR3 DNA. The D gene is left open where the match is weak. Not every row has a clone size; where given, it reads once, few, many or a size class.

TRBJ1-2	TRBD1	TRBV9	-	CASSGGDRAGYTF	TGTGCCAGCAGCGGAGGGGACAGGGCTGGCTACACCTTC
TRBJ1-5	-	TRBV7-6	medium-sized	CASSLRADSEPQHF	TGTGCCAGCAGCTTAAGGGCAGATTCAGAGCCCCAGCATTTT
TRBJ1-2	-	TRBV6-1	-	CASSAPRDRNELGYGYTF	TGTGCCAGCAGTGCCCCCCGGGACCGAAACGAACTGGGCTATGGCTACACCTTC
TRBJ2-7	-	TRBV27	-	CASSPLGGMVESEQYF	TGTGCCAGCAGTCCCTTGGGCGGGATGGTTGAAAGCGAGCAGTACTTC
TRBJ2-3	-	TRBV7-9	-	CASSLGGADTQYF	TGTGCCAGCAGCTTAGGTGGGGCAGATACGCAGTATTTT
TRBJ2-7	-	TRBV7-2	-	CASSLADYALSYEQYF	TGTGCCAGCAGCTTAGCGGACTATGCCCTCTCCTACGAGCAGTACTTC
TRBJ2-7	-	TRBV11-1	-	CASSPHGGNNGEQYF	TGTGCCAGCAGCCCTCATGGCGGGAACAATGGGGAGCAGTACTTC
TRBJ2-7	TRBD1	TRBV9	-	CASSGGQGIAYEQYF	TGTGCCAGCAGCGGGGGACAGGGGATCGCCTACGAGCAGTACTTC
TRBJ2-7	TRBD2	TRBV7-2	medium-sized	CASSFSPSGSYEQYF	TGTGCCAGCAGCTTCTCGCCTAGCGGAAGCTACGAGCAGTACTTC
TRBJ1-2	-	TRBV9	-	CASTLRDNRGDGYTF	TGTGCCAGCACCCTCAGGGACAATCGAGGGGATGGCTACACCTTC
TRBJ2-1	-	TRBV15	-	CATSRVGRGGSYNEQFF	TGTGCCACCAGCAGAGTAGGGCGGGGTGGCTCCTACAATGAGCAGTTCTTC
TRBJ2-2	-	TRBV10-3	-	CAISESWGTQNTGELFF	TGTGCCATCAGTGAGTCGTGGGGGACACAGAACACCGGGGAGCTGTTTTTT
TRBJ2-5	-	TRBV9	-	CASSVRVGEQETQYF	TGTGCCAGCAGCGTACGGGTGGGAGAACAAGAGACCCAGTACTTC
TRBJ2-7	-	TRBV4-3	-	CASSQVAGPDYEQYF	TGCGCCAGCAGCCAAGTGGCGGGGCCAGATTACGAGCAGTACTTC
TRBJ1-5	-	TRBV27	-	CASSLYKGPQHF	TGTGCCAGCAGTTTATATAAGGGGCCCCAGCATTTT
TRBJ1-2	-	TRBV9	-	CASSVVGGDYGYTF	TGTGCCAGCAGCGTAGTCGGTGGAGACTATGGCTACACCTTC
TRBJ2-1	-	TRBV30	-	CACPLQGTPYNEQFF	TGTGCCTGCCCCCTCCAGGGGACCCCCTACAATGAGCAGTTCTTC
TRBJ2-1	-	TRBV5-1	-	CASSTGLNNEQFF	TGCGCCAGCAGCACAGGGCTAAACAATGAGCAGTTCTTC
TRBJ1-1	-	TRBV4-3	-	CASSQDIQGVMARTEAFF	TGCGCCAGCAGCCAAGATATCCAGGGTGTCATGGCGAGGACTGAAGCTTTCTTT
TRBJ2-4	-	TRBV28	once	CASSTRDPLRLQYF	TGTGCCAGCAGTACCCGGGACCCCTTACGCCTGCAGTACTTC
TRBJ1-1	-	TRBV6-4	-	CASRPQGYAEAFF	TGTGCCAGCAGACCGCAGGGTTACGCTGAAGCTTTCTTT
TRBJ2-3	-	TRBV6-4	-	CASSVGRGGPQRTDTQYF	TGTGCCAGCAGTGTGGGCAGGGGGGGGCCACAACGCACAGATACGCAGTATTTT